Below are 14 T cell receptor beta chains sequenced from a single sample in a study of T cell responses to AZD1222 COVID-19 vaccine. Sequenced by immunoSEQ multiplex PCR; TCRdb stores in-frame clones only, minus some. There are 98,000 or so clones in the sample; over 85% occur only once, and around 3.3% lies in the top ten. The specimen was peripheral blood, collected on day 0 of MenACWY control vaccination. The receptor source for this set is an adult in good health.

This CDR3 reads CASSLESEPYEQYF. Written as DNA, the CDR3 is TGTGCCAGCAGCTTAGAGTCGGAACCCTACGAGCAGTACTTC. V gene TRBV13 combines with J gene TRBJ2-7; D gene ambiguous. The CDR3 spans 14 residues. V was shortened by 1 base and J by 2 bases, with 9 bases between the two germline ends. Germline V gene lookup returns CDR1 PRHDT and CDR2 FYEKMQ (reference sequence).

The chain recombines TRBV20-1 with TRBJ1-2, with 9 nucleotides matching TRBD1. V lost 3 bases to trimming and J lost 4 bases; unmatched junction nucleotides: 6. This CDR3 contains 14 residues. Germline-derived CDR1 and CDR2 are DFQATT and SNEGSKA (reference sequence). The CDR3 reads CSASPGQGVYGYTF. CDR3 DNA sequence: TGCAGTGCTAGTCCGGGACAGGGTGTCTATGGCTACACCTTC.

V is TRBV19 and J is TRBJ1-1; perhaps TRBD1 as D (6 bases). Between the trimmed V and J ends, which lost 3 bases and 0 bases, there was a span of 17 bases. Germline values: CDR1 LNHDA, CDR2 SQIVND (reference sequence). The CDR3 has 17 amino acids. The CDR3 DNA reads TGTGCCAGTAGTATCGGTTTCAGGGGCCAAATGAACACTGAAGCTTTCTTT. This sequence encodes CASSIGFRGQMNTEAFF.

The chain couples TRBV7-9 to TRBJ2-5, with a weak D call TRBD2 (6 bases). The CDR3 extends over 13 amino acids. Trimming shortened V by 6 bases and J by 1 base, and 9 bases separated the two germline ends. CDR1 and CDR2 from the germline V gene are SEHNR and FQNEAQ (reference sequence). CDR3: CASRGGIQETQYF. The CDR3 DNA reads TGTGCCAGCAGGGGAGGCATCCAAGAGACCCAGTACTTC. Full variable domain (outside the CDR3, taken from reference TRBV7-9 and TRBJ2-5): DTGVSQNPRHKITKRGQNVTFRCDPISEHNRLYWYRQTLGQGPEFLTYFQNEAQLEKSRLLSDRFSAERPKGSFSTLEIQRTEQGDSAMYLCASRGGIQETQYFGPGTRLLVL.

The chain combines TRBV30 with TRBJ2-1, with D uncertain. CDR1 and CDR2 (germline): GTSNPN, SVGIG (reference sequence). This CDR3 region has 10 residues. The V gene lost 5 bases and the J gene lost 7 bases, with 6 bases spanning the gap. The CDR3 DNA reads TGTGCCTGGGAGACTAATGAGCAGTTCTTC. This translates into CAWETNEQFF. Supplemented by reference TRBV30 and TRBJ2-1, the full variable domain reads SQTIHQWPATLVQPVGSPLSLECTVEGTSNPNLYWYRQAAGRGLQLLFYSVGIGQISSEVPQNLSASRPQDRQFILSSKKLLLSDSGFYLCAWETNEQFFGPGTRLTVL.

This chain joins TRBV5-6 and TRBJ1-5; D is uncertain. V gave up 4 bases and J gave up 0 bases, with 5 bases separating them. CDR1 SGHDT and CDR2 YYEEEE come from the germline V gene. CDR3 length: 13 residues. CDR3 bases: TGTGCCAGCAGCCTCTATAGCAATCAGCCCCAGCATTTT. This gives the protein CASSLYSNQPQHF.

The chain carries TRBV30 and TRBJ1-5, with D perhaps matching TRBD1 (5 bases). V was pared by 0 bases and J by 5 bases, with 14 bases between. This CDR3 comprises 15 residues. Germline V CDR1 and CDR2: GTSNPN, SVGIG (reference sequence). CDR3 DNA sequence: TGTGCCTGGAGTGTACGAACCTCAGGGTATCAGCCCCAGCATTTT. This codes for CAWSVRTSGYQPQHF.

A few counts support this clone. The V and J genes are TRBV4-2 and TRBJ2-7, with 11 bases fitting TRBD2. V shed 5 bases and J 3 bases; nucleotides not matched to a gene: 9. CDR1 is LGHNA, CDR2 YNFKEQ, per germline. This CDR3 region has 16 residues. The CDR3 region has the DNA TGTGCCAGCAGCATAAGACTCGGGACTAGCGGCTACGAGCAGTACTTC. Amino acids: CASSIRLGTSGYEQYF.

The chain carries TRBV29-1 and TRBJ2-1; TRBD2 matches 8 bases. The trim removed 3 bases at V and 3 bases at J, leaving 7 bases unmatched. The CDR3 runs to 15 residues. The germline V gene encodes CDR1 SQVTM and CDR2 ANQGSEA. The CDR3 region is CSVDGEAGVYNEQFF. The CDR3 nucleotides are TGCAGCGTTGACGGGGAAGCGGGGGTCTACAATGAGCAGTTCTTC.

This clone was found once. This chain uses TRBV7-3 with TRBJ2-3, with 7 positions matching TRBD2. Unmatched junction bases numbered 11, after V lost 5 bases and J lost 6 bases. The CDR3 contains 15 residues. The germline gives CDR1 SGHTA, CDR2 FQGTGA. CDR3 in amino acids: CASSDRTAAGDTQYF. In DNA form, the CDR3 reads TGTGCCAGCAGCGACCGGACTGCAGCGGGGGATACGCAGTATTTT.

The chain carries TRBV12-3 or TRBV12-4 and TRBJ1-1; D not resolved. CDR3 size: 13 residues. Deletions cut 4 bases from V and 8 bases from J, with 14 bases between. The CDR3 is CASSSDGEMEAFF. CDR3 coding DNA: TGTGCCAGCAGTTCGGATGGGGAGATGGAAGCTTTCTTT.

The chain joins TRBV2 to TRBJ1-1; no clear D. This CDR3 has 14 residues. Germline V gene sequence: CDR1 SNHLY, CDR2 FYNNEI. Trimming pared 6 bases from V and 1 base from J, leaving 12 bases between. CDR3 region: CASRAQDGNTEAFF. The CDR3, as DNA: TGTGCCAGCAGAGCTCAGGACGGGAACACTGAAGCTTTCTTT.

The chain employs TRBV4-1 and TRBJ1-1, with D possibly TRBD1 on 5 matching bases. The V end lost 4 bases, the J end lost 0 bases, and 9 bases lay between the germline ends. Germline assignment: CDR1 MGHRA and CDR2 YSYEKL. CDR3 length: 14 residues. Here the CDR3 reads CASSPRDVNTEAFF. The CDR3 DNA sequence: TGCGCCAGCAGCCCTCGGGACGTGAACACTGAAGCTTTCTTT.

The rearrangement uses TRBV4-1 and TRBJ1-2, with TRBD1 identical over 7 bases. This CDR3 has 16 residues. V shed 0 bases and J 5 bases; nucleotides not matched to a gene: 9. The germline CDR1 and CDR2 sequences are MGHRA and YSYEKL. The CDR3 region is CASSQDAGTEYYGYTF. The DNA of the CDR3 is TGCGCCAGCAGCCAAGATGCCGGGACAGAGTATTATGGCTACACCTTC.